A selection of T cell receptor beta chains follows, all from one sample in a study of shared clonotypes between healthy human individuals. The method was immunoSEQ multiplex PCR; TCRdb's version includes in-frame clones alone and lacks a portion of them. Found here are around 600,000 clones, 85% to 95% of them singletons; the top ten hold over 0.09%. Material for sequencing was naive CD8+ T cells sorted from blood. The receptors were gathered from a woman aged 30 to 39 in good health. Each CDR3 is given with its conserved first and last residue.

>TRBV28|TRBJ1-5
CASGDRGSGQPQHF
>TRBV9|TRBJ2-1
CASSVEQHNEQFF
>TRBV19|TRBJ2-7
CASSAEGGPTYEQYF
>TRBV11-2|TRBJ1-2
CASSGQGVYGYTF
>TRBV28|TRBJ1-1
CASSSPGLRTANTEAFF
>TRBV7-9|TRBJ2-7
CASSLQALAGDPEYF
>TRBV25-1|TRBJ2-3
CASSGDGATSTDTQYF
>TRBV12-5|TRBJ2-7
CASGLGQLVYEQYF
>TRBV28|TRBJ1-1
CASSQRGVDAEAFF
>TRBV9|TRBJ2-7
CASSVSSGRVQEQYF
>TRBV28|TRBJ2-1
CASSSSGLLYNEQFF
>TRBV5-4|TRBJ2-7
CASSGQGHEQYF
>TRBV28|TRBJ1-1
CASSLWGEKNTEAFF
>TRBV30|TRBJ2-7
CAWSVGTGGRYEQYF
>TRBV6-1|TRBJ2-2
CASSEAPLAAMNTGELFF
>TRBV27|TRBJ2-5
CASSLTAEPGGTQYF
>TRBV7-9|TRBJ2-1
CASSLGAGDLSYNEQFF
>TRBV6-5|TRBJ2-1
CASSLSGDSIEQFF
>TRBV5-6|TRBJ2-2
CASSFSGINTGELFF
>TRBV27|-
CASSFSRGPYEQYF
>TRBV28|TRBJ1-1
CASSFSRTEAFF
>TRBV7-9|TRBJ1-3
CASSNRTGNSGNTIYF
>TRBV6-1|TRBJ2-7
CASSELGTAVYEQYF
>TRBV30|TRBJ2-3
CAWPGLAPDTQYF
>TRBV7-8|TRBJ2-1
CASSYLDDEQFF
>TRBV19|TRBJ2-7
CASSMRAGTGAYEQYF
>TRBV27|TRBJ2-2
CASAGYGSRELFF
>TRBV28|TRBJ2-1
CASTIFSGNNEQFF
>TRBV15|TRBJ2-7
CATSPTTAYEQYF
>TRBV4-1|TRBJ2-2
CASSRFGREWDAGELFF
>TRBV28|TRBJ2-7
CASSLLAGGPSNEQYF
>TRBV5-4|TRBJ2-7
CASSLMDTTYF
>TRBV9|TRBJ1-2
CASSPTGGRDYGYTF
>TRBV7-8|TRBJ2-7
CASSLDRGGSHYEQYF
>TRBV28|TRBJ1-5
CASRVDRSNQPQHF
>TRBV6-5|TRBJ1-1
CASSFWGRGDTEAFF
>TRBV10-3|TRBJ1-4
CAISEELWRGTNEKLFF
>TRBV27|TRBJ1-1
CASSPLPPVSLEAFF
>TRBV5-1|TRBJ2-7
CASSQLAGVAYEQYF
>TRBV4-1|TRBJ2-1
CASSQVKLAGGRVENEQFF
>TRBV28|TRBJ2-1
CASTIAGGSNEQFF
>TRBV19|TRBJ2-1
CASSIDLYGEQFF
>TRBV27|TRBJ2-7
CASRTSGSFSPYEQYF
>TRBV28|TRBJ1-1
CASRNTGHTEAFF
>TRBV14|TRBJ2-3
CASSHRSDTQYF